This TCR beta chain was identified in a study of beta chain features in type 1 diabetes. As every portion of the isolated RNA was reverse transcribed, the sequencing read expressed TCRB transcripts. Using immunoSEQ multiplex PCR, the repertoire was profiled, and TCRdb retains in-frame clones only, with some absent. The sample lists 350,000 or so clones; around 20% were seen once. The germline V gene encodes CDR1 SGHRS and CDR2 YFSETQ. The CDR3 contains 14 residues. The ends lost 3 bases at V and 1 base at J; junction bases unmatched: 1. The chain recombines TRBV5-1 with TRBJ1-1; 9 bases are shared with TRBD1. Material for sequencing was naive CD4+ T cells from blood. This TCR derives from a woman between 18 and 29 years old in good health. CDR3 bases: TGCGCCAGCAGCTGGACAGGGGCGAACACTGAAGCTTTCTTT. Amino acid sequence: CASSWTGANTEAFF.